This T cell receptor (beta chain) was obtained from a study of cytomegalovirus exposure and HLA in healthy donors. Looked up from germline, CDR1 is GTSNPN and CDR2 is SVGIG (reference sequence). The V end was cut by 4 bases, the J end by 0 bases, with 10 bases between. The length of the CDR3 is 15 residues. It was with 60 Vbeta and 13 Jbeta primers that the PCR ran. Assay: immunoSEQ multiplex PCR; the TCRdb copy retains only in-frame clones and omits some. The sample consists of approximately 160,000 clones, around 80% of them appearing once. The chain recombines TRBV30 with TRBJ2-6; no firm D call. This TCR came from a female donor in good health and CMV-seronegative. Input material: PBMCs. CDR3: CAWMRLSSGANVLTF. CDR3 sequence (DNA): TGTGCCTGGATGCGACTCTCCTCTGGGGCCAACGTCCTGACTTTC.